Listed below are T cell receptor beta chains from one sample, sequenced in a study of T-cell reconstitution after alpha-beta-depleted transplantation in children. From the PCR reads, TCRdb called clonotypes with MiXCR, one entry per CDR3 protein. This table has around 400,000 distinct CDR3 sequences, roughly 10% appearing once. The sequencing used PBMCs from the stem cell graft donor, collected from the stem cell graft. The receptors were gathered from a human donor who donated a stem cell graft to a child with acute myeloid leukemia. The conserved cysteine and the conserved F or W are not part of the CDR3 here.

>TRBJ1-1|TRBV10-3
AISAGTLNTEAF
>TRBJ2-6|TRBV7-9
ASTRQGGPGANVLT
>TRBJ2-2|TRBV5-1
ASSFLDPENTGELF
>TRBJ2-5|TRBV3-1
ASCQEPGLARRRTQY
>TRBJ2-7|TRBV6-5
ASSYQGPSGAYEQY
>TRBJ1-1|TRBV12-3/TRBV12-4
ASSLMNTEAF
>TRBJ1-1|TRBV5-1
ASSKNDRKRLPLNRSTEAF
>TRBJ2-5|TRBV29-1
SVDQQLAGKETQY
>TRBJ1-3|TRBV5-1
ASSLDGTSGNTIY
>TRBJ2-1|TRBV12-3/TRBV12-4
ASSLGQGLGNEQF
>TRBJ2-2|TRBV29-1
SVRASGRGWDTGELF
>TRBJ2-5|TRBV5-1
ASSPGTGSEETQY
>TRBJ1-2|TRBV27
ASKSSTSRGYT
>TRBJ1-2|TRBV20-1
SAPDGIYGYT
>TRBJ1-1|TRBV12-3/TRBV12-4
ASSYGAMNTEAF
>TRBJ2-3|TRBV10-3
AILLADTQY
>TRBJ1-4|TRBV2
ASRRSYASEKLF
>TRBJ2-5|TRBV20-1
SARDKTGQETQY
>TRBJ2-1|TRBV7-7
ASSSWTGNEQF
>TRBJ1-1|TRBV5-1
ASSKQTGGTEAF
>TRBJ2-1|TRBV6-2/TRBV6-3
ASTPSGGINEQF
>TRBJ2-2|TRBV11-2
ASSPTGTNTGELF
>TRBJ2-2|TRBV12-3/TRBV12-4
ASSSSPGTGRGTGELF
>TRBJ1-2|TRBV20-1
SARVGQATGSGYGYT
>TRBJ2-2|TRBV10-3
AISESVGIDTGELF
>TRBJ2-1|TRBV7-2
ASSLGPASYNEQF
>TRBJ2-1|TRBV5-1
ASSLAPSGPYNEQF
>TRBJ1-2|TRBV5-1
ASSLGTGLGGYT
>TRBJ2-2|TRBV7-9
ASSWRQGVGELF
>TRBJ2-7|TRBV20-1
SARGVAGGSYEQY
>TRBJ2-2|TRBV6-2/TRBV6-3
ASTRTYAGELF
>TRBJ1-1|TRBV6-2/TRBV6-3
ASALTGGMNTEAF
>TRBJ2-5|TRBV12-5
ASGLTRTGSIETQY
>TRBJ2-2|TRBV6-2/TRBV6-3
ASSPVGEPGELF
>TRBJ2-2|TRBV7-6
ASSLAARNTGELF
>TRBJ2-1|TRBV12-3/TRBV12-4
ASSSRVNEQF
>TRBJ1-1|TRBV30
ACQSPPGLVEAF
>TRBJ1-1|TRBV20-1
SAARPENTEAF
>TRBJ1-5|TRBV15
ATSQQGNQPQH
>TRBJ2-3|TRBV6-5
ASSFNSGGGFWDTQY
>TRBJ1-6|TRBV7-2
ASSLVGTGSNSPLH
>TRBJ2-2|TRBV4-2
ASSRAGGPGELF
>TRBJ2-5|TRBV29-1
SVATRGTQY
>TRBJ1-5|TRBV6-1
ASSGRENQPQH
>TRBJ2-5|TRBV7-2
ASSLASSGVIDRGETQY
>TRBJ2-7|TRBV19
ASSIRLSYEQY
>TRBJ2-1|TRBV7-2
ASSLNSGFAPF
>TRBJ2-3|TRBV7-6
ASSLRWGGDTQY
>TRBJ2-3|TRBV5-6
ASSFGPRLTDTQY
>TRBJ2-3|TRBV20-1
SAREIDLNGDTQY
>TRBJ1-2|TRBV29-1
SVVGSDAYGYT
>TRBJ2-1|TRBV6-4
ASSTRPNNEQF
>TRBJ2-1|TRBV6-5
ASSYIRGGLNEQF
>TRBJ1-1|TRBV29-1
SVVEGVVEAF
>TRBJ1-5|TRBV20-1
SAGRTDSNQPQH
>TRBJ1-6|TRBV5-4
ASRKERDSPLH
>TRBJ1-1|TRBV20-1
SARGRSRTEAF
>TRBJ1-5|TRBV7-2
ASSLSGQGTRPQH
>TRBJ2-1|TRBV7-3
ASSPGGRNPNEQF
>TRBJ2-3|TRBV6-5
ASSYSAGRTDTQY